This T cell receptor (beta chain) appears in the sequencing data of a study of blood T cell repertoires in COVID-19. At the level of the study: COVID-19 samples collected from the United States, Italy and Spain covered acute and convalescent phases. T cells, B-cell-depleted T cells, or PBMCs supplied cDNA or gDNA.

V was cut by 1 base and J by 4 bases, with 9 bases left in between. Looked up from germline, CDR1 is SGHTA and CDR2 is FQGNSA. The CDR3 spans 14 residues. This clone has a handful of counts. In the original processing: Scientists estimated how many nucleated cells there were by amplifying reference gene primers. Method: immunoSEQ multiplex PCR; TCRdb's copy keeps in-frame clones and lacks some. V and J calls and clone size are those listed in that table; D and trimming were worked out from the DNA. The sample holds around 180,000 clones, roughly 70% seen once. The source is a woman of 80 years or more with acute or convalescent COVID-19. Sequences were obtained from peripheral blood. V gene TRBV7-2 combines with J gene TRBJ2-3; TRBD1 is a possible D gene (6 bases). The CDR3 loop reads CASSLDTGPDTQYF. CDR3 DNA sequence: TGTGCCAGCAGCTTAGACACAGGGCCAGATACGCAGTATTTT.